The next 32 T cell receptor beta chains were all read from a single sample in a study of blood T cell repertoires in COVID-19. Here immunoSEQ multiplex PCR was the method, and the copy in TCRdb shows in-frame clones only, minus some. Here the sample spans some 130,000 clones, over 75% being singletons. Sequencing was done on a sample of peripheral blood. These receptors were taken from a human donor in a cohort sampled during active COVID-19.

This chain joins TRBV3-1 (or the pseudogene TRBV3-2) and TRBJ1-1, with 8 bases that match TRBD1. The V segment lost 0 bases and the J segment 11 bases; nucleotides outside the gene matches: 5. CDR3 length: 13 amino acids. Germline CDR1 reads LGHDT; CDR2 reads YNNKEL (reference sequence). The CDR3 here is CASSQDGDRRAFF. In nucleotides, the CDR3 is TGTGCCAGCAGCCAAGATGGGGACAGGAGGGCTTTCTTT.

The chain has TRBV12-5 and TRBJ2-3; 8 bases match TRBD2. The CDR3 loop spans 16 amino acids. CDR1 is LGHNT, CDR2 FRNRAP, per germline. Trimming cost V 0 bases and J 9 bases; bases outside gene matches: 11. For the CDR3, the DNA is TGTGCTAGTGGTTTGGTCCAGGGGACTAGGGGAAAAACGCAGTATTTT. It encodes CASGLVQGTRGKTQYF.

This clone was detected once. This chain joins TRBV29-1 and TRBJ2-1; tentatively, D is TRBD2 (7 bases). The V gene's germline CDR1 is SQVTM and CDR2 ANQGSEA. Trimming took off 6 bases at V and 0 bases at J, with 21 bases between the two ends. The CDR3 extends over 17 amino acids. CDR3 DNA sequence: TGCAGCGTGAAAGGGGGGGATGGCGGACTCTCCTACAATGAGCAGTTCTTC. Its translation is CSVKGGDGGLSYNEQFF.

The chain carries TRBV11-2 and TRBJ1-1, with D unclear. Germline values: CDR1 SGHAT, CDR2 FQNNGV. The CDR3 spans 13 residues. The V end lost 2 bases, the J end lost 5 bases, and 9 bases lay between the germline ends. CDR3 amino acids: CASSLLWATEAFF. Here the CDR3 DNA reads TGTGCCAGCAGCTTACTATGGGCTACTGAAGCTTTCTTT.

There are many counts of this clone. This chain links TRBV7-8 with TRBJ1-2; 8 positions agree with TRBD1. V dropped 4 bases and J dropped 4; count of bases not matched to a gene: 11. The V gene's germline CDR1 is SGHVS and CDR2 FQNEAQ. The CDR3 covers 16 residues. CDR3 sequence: CASSSQPTGASYGYTF. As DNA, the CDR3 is TGTGCCAGCAGCTCCCAACCGACAGGGGCCAGCTATGGCTACACCTTC.

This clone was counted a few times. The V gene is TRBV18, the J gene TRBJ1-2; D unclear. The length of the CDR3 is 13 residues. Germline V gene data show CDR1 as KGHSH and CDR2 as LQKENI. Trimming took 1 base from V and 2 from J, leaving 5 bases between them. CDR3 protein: CASSPRLNYGYTF. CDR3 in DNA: TGTGCCAGCTCACCACGTCTGAACTATGGCTACACCTTC.

The CDR3 spells CASSYSGSYSGEQFF. The CDR3 nucleotides read TGCGCCAGCAGTTATAGCGGGAGCTATTCGGGAGAGCAGTTCTTC. The chain uses TRBV5-1 and TRBJ2-1, with TRBD2 matching 9 bases. There are 15 residues in the CDR3. V lost 5 bases to trimming and J lost 10 bases; unmatched junction nucleotides: 13. Germline V lookup: CDR1 SGHRS, CDR2 YFSETQ.

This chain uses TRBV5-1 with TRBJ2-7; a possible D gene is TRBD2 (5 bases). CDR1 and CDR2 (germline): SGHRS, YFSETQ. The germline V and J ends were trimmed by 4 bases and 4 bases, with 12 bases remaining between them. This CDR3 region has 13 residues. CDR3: CASSPEGTYEQYV. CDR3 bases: TGCGCCAGCAGCCCAGAGGGAACTTACGAGCAGTACGTC.

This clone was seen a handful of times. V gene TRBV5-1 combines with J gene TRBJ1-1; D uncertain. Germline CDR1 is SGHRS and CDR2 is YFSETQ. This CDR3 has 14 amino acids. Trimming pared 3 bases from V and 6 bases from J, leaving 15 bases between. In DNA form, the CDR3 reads TGCGCCAGCAGCTCTGGCGGTGCTAGAGCTGAAGCTTTCTTT. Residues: CASSSGGARAEAFF.

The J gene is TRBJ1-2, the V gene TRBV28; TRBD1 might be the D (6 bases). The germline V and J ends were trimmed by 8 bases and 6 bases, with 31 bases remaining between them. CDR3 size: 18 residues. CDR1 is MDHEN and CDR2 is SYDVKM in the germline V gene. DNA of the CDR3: TGTGCCAGCTCCTTCCCTGGGAGGGGGAGTCTTAAAGATGATGGCTACACCTTC. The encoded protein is CASSFPGRGSLKDDGYTF.

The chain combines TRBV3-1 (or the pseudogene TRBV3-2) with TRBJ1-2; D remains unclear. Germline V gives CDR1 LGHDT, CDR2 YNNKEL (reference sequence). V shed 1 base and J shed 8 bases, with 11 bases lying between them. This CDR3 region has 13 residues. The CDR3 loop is CASSQGRWAGYTF. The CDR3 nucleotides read TGTGCCAGCAGCCAAGGAAGGTGGGCAGGCTACACCTTC.

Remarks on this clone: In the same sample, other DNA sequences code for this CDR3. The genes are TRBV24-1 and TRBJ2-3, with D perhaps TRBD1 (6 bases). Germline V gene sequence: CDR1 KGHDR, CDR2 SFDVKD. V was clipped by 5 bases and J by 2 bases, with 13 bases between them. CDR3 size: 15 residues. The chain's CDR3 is CATSARGQHTDTQYF. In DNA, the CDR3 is TGTGCCACCAGTGCCCGCGGACAGCACACAGATACGCAGTATTTT.

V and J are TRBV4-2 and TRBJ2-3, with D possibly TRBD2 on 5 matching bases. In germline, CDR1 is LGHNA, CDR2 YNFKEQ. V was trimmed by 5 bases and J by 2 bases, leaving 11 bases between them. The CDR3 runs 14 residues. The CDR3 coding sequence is TGTGCCAGCAGCGAGAGGGAGTCCACAGATACGCAGTATTTT. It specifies CASSERESTDTQYF.

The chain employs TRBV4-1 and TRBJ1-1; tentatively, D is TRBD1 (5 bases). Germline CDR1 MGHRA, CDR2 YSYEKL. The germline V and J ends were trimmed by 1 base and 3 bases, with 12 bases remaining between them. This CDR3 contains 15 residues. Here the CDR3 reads CASSQGMGPDTEAFF. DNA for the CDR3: TGCGCCAGCAGCCAAGGTATGGGGCCGGACACTGAAGCTTTCTTT.

The CDR3 sequence is CASSQPGGSYNEQFF. CDR3 nucleotide sequence: TGTGCCAGTAGTCAGCCAGGGGGCTCCTACAATGAGCAGTTCTTC. The chain combines TRBV19 with TRBJ2-1; 7 nucleotides line up with TRBD1. Trimming at V came to 5 bases and at J to 0 bases, leaving 4 bases not matched to a gene. Germline values: CDR1 LNHDA, CDR2 SQIVND (reference sequence). The CDR3 runs 15 residues.

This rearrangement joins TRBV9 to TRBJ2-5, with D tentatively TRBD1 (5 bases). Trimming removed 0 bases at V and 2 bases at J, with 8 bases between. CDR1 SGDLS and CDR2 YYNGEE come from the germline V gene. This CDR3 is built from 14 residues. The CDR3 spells CASSVGPGQETQYF. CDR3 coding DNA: TGTGCCAGCAGCGTAGGGCCAGGGCAAGAGACCCAGTACTTC.

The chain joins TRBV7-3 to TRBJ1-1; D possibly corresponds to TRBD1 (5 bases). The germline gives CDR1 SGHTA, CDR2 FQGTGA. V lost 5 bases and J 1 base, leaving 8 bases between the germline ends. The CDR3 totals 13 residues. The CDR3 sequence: CASSVQANTEAFF. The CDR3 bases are TGTGCCAGCAGCGTACAGGCGAACACTGAAGCTTTCTTT.

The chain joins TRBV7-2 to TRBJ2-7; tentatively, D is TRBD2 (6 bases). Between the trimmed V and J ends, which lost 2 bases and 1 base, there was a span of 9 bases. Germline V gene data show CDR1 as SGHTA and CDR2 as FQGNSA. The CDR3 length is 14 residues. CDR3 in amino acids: CASSLTAGSYEQYF. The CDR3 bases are TGTGCCAGCAGCTTAACCGCGGGGTCCTACGAGCAGTACTTC.

CDR3 residues: CASSLRHGDGYTF. Here the CDR3 DNA reads TGTGCCAGCAGCTTACGCCACGGGGATGGCTACACCTTC. This chain links TRBV7-2 with TRBJ1-2; no reliable D call. This CDR3 has 13 amino acids. The V end was cut by 2 bases, the J end by 6 bases, with 10 bases between. Germline lookup yields CDR1 SGHTA and CDR2 FQGNSA.

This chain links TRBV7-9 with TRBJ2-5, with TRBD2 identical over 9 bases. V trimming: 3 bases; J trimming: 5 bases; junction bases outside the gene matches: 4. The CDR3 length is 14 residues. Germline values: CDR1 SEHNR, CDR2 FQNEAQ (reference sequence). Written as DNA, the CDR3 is TGTGCCAGCAGCTTCCTAGCGGGACGGGAGACCCAGTACTTC. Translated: CASSFLAGRETQYF.

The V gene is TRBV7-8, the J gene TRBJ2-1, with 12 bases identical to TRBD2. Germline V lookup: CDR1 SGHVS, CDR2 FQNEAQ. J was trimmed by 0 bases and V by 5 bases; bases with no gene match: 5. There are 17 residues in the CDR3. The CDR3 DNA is TGTGCCAGCAGCCAAGGACTAGCGGGGCTCTCCTACAATGAGCAGTTCTTC. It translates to CASSQGLAGLSYNEQFF.

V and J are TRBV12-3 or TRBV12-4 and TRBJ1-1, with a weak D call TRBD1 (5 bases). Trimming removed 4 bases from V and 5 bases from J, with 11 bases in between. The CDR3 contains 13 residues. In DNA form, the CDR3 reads TGTGCCAGCAGTTCCCTCCGGGGGACTGAAGCTTTCTTT. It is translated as CASSSLRGTEAFF.

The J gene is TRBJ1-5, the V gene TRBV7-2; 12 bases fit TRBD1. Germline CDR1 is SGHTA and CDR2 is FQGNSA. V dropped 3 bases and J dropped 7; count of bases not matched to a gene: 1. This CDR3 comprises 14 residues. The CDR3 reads CASSFGTGGQPQHF. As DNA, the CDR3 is TGTGCCAGCAGCTTTGGGACAGGGGGCCAGCCCCAGCATTTT. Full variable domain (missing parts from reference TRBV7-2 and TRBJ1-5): GAGVSQSPSNKVTEKGKDVELRCDPISGHTALYWYRQSLGQGLEFLIYFQGNSAPDKSGLPSDRFSAERTGGSVSTLTIQRTQQEDSAVYLCASSFGTGGQPQHFGDGTRLSIL.

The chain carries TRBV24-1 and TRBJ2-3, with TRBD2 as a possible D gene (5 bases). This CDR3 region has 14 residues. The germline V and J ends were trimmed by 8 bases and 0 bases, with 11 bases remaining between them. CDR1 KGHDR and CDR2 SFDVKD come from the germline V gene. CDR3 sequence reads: CATKREGSTDTQYF. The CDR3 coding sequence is TGTGCCACCAAGCGTGAGGGAAGCACAGATACGCAGTATTTT.

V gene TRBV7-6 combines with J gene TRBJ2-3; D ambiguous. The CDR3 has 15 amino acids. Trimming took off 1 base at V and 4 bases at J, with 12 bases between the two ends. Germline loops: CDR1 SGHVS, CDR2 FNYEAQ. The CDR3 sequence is CASSLEARWPDTQYF. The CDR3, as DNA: TGTGCCAGCAGCTTAGAGGCCAGGTGGCCAGATACGCAGTATTTT.

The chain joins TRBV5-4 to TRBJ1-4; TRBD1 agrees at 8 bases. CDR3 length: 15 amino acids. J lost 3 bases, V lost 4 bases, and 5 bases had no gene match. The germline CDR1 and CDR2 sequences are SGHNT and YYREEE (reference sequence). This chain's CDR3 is CASSRRDRPNEKLFF. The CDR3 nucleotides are TGTGCCAGCAGCAGACGGGACAGGCCTAATGAAAAACTGTTTTTT.

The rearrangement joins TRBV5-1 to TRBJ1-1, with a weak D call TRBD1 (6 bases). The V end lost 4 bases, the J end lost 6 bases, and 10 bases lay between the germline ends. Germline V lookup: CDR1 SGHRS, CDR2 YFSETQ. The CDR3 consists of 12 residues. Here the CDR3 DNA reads TGCGCCAGCAGCATCCCAGGGGCTGAAGCTTTCTTT. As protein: CASSIPGAEAFF.

CDR3 loop: CASSQDSGAYYGYTF. CDR3 DNA sequence: TGCGCCAGCAGCCAAGATTCAGGGGCCTACTATGGCTACACCTTC. The J gene is TRBJ1-2, the V gene TRBV4-3; D possibly corresponds to TRBD1 (6 bases). Germline lookup yields CDR1 LGHNA and CDR2 YSLEER. The CDR3 is 15 residues long. With 0 bases removed from V and 3 bases from J, the gap between germline ends came to 11 bases.

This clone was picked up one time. The CDR3 spells CASSLGQGGYEQFF. In DNA form, the CDR3 reads TGTGCCAGCAGCTTGGGACAGGGGGGCTATGAGCAGTTCTTC. The chain uses TRBV5-5 and TRBJ2-1; 9 nucleotides align to TRBD1. The ends lost 0 bases at V and 8 bases at J; junction bases unmatched: 3. This CDR3 is built from 14 residues. The germline V gene encodes CDR1 SGHKS and CDR2 YYEKEE (reference sequence). Filled out from reference TRBV5-5 and TRBJ2-1, the complete variable domain reads DAGVTQSPTHLIKTRGQQVTLRCSPISGHKSVSWYQQVLGQGPQFIFQYYEKEERGRGNFPDRFSARQFPNYSSELNVNALLLGDSALYLCASSLGQGGYEQFFGPGTRLTVL.

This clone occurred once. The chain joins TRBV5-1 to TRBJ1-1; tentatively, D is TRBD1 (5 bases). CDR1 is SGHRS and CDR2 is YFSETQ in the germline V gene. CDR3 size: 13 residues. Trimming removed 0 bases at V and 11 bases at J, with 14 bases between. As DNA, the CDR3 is TGCGCCAGCAGCTTGGAAAGGGCGGGGGAGGCTTTCTTT. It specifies CASSLERAGEAFF.

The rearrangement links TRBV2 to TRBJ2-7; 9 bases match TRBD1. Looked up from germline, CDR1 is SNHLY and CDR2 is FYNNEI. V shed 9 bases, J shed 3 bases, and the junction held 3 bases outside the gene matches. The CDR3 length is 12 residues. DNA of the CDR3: TGTGCCAGTGGGACAGGGCTCTACGAGCAGTACGTC. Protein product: CASGTGLYEQYV.

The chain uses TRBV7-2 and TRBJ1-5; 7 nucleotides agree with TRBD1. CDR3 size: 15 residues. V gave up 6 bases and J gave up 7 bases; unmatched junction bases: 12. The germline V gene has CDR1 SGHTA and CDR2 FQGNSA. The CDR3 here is CASSTRQGGDQPQHF. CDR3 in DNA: TGTGCCAGCAGTACCCGACAGGGCGGGGACCAGCCCCAGCATTTT.